This T cell receptor (beta chain) appears in the sequencing data of a study of shared clonotypes between healthy human individuals. The assay was immunoSEQ multiplex PCR, and TCRdb's table has in-frame clones only and misses some. The table lists around 700,000 clones, about two thirds of them singletons. Healthy adults negative for HIV, lacking recent acute infections or vaccinations, served as donors. The V gene's germline CDR1 is SGHDT and CDR2 YYEEEE. Trimming took off 4 bases at V and 2 bases at J, with 13 bases between the two ends. The CDR3 has 14 residues. The V gene is TRBV5-6, the J gene TRBJ2-7, with D possibly matching TRBD1 (5 bases). This receptor was obtained from a woman aged 25 to 39 in good health. The sample was memory CD4+ T cells sorted from blood. As for subset: CD45RA-negative fraction. Here the CDR3 DNA reads TGTGCCAGCAGCCCTCTCGACAGCACCTACGAGCAGTACTTC. Its translation is CASSPLDSTYEQYF.